This TCR beta chain is drawn from a study of blood T cell repertoires in COVID-19. Study information: Italy, Spain and the United States were the sources of the convalescent and acute COVID-19 samples. T cells, B-cell-depleted T cells, or PBMCs supplied cDNA or gDNA.

The authors' processing: Scientists estimated how many nucleated cells there were by amplifying reference gene primers. Profiled with immunoSEQ multiplex PCR; TCRdb holds only in-frame clones, not every one. V and J calls and clone size come straight from that table; D and trimming were deduced from the DNA. The table lists a few hundred thousand clones, about nine tenths of them singletons. V lost 1 base to trimming and J lost 4 bases, with 11 bases between them. The CDR3 loop spans 15 amino acids. This chain joins TRBV23-1 and TRBJ1-5, with D unresolved. TRBV23-1 is an ORF; its function is uncertain. This receptor was obtained from a woman under 40 with active or convalescent COVID-19. Sequencing was performed on peripheral blood. The CDR3 sequence: CASSQLMRKNQPQHF. In DNA form, the CDR3 reads TGCGCCAGCAGTCAATTGATGAGGAAAAATCAGCCCCAGCATTTT.